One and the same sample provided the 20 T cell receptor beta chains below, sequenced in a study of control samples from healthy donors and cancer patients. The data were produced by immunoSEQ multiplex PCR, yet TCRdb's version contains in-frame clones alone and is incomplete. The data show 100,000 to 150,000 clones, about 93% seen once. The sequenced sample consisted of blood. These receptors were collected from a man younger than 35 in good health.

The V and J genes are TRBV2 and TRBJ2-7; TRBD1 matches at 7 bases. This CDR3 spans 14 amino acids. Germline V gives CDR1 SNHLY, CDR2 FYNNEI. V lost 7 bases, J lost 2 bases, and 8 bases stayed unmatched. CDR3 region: CASTVDRKAYEQYF. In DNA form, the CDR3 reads TGTGCCAGCACGGTGGACAGGAAAGCCTACGAGCAGTACTTC.

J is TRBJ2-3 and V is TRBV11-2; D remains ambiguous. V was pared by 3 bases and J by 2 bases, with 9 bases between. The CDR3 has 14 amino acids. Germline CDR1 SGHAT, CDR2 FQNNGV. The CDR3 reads CASSLRTDTDTQYF. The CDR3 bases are TGTGCCAGCAGCTTGAGAACGGACACAGATACGCAGTATTTT.

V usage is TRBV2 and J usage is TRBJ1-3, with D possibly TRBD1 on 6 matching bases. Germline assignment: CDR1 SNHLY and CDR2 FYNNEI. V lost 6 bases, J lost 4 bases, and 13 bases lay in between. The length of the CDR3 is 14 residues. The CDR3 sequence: CASRQTGYGNTIYF. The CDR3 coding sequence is TGTGCCAGCAGGCAGACAGGATACGGAAACACCATATATTTT.

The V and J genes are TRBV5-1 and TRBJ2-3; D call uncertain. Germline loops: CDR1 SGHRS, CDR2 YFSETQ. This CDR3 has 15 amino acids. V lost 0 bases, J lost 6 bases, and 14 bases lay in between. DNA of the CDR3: TGCGCCAGCAGCTTGGGCGGCCGACCCGTGGATACGCAGTATTTT. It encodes CASSLGGRPVDTQYF. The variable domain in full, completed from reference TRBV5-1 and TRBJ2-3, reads KAGVTQTPRYLIKTRGQQVTLSCSPISGHRSVSWYQQTPGQGLQFLFEYFSETQRNKGNFPGRFSGRQFSNSRSEMNVSTLELGDSALYLCASSLGGRPVDTQYFGPGTRLTVL.

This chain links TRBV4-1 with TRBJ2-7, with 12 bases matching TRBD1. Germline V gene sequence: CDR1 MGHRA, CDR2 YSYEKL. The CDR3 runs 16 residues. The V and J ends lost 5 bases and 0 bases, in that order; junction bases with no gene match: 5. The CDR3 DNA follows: TGCGCCAGCAGCGAGGGACAGGGGGCGCGCTCCTACGAGCAGTACTTC. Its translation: CASSEGQGARSYEQYF.

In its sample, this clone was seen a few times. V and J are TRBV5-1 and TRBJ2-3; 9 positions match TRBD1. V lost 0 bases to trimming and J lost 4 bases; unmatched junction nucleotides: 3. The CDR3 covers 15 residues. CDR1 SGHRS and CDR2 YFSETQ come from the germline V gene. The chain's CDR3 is CASSLEGQGSDTQYF. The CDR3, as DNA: TGCGCCAGCAGCTTGGAGGGACAGGGTTCAGATACGCAGTATTTT.

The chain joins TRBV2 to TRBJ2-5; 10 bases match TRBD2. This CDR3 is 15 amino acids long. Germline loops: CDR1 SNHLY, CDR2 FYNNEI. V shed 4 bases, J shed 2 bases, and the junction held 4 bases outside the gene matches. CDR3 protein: CASSAGLAEQETQYF. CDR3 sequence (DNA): TGTGCCAGCAGTGCCGGACTAGCGGAGCAAGAGACCCAGTACTTC.

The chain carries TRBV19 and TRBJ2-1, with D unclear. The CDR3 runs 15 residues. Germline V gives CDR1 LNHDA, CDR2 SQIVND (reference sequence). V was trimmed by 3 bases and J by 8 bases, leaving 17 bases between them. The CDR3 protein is CASSMGGLGSDEQFF. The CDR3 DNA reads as TGTGCCAGTAGTATGGGTGGTCTAGGCTCCGATGAGCAGTTCTTC.

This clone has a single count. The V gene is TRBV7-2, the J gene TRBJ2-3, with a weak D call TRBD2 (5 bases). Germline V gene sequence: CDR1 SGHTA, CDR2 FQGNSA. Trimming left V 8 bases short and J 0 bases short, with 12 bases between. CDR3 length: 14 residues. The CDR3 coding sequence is TGTGCCAGCCTTTGGCGGGCTAGCACAGATACGCAGTATTTT. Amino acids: CASLWRASTDTQYF.

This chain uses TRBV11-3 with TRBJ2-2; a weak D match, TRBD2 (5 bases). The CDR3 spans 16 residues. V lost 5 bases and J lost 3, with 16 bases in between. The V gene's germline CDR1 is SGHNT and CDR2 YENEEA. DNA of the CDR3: TGTGCCAGCAGCCGGGGTACCTTATACTACACCGGGGAGCTGTTTTTT. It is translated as CASSRGTLYYTGELFF.

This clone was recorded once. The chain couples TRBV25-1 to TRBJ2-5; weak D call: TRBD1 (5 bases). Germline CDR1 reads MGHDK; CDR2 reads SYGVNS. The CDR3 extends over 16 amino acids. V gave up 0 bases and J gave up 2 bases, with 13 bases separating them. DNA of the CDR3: TGTGCCAGCAGTGAATATGTGACAGAGTCTCAAGAGACCCAGTACTTC. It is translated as CASSEYVTESQETQYF.

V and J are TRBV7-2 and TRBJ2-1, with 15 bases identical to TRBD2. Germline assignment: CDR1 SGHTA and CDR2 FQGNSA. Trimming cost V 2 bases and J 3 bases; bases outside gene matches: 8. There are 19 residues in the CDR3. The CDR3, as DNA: TGTGCCAGCAGCTTAAGAGGAGGACTAGCGGGAGGGTTCTACAATGAGCAGTTCTTC. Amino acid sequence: CASSLRGGLAGGFYNEQFF.

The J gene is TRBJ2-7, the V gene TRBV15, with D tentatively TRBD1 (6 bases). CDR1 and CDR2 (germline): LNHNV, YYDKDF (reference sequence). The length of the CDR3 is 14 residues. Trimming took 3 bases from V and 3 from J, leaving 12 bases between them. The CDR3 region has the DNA TGTGCCACCAGCAGGGGGGACACCCACTACGAGCAGTACTTC. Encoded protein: CATSRGDTHYEQYF.

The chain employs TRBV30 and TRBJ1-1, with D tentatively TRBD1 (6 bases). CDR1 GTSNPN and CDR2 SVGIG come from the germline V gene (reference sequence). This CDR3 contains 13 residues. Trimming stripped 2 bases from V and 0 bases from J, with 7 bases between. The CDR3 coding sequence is TGTGCCTGGAGTCGACAGGTGAACACTGAAGCTTTCTTT. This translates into CAWSRQVNTEAFF.

This CDR3 reads CASTRGLGQSYEQYF. In DNA, the CDR3 is TGTGCCAGCACCCGGGGACTAGGGCAATCCTACGAGCAGTACTTC. This rearrangement joins TRBV7-2 to TRBJ2-7; 8 bases are a match to TRBD2. The V and J ends lost 7 bases and 1 base, in that order; junction bases with no gene match: 9. Per germline, CDR1 SGHTA and CDR2 FQGNSA. The CDR3 runs to 15 residues.

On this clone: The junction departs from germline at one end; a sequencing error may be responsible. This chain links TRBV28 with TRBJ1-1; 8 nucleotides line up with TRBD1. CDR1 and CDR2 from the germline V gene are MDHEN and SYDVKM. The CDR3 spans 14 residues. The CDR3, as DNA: TGTGCCAGCAGTTTAAGTGAGAGGGGCCAGGGGGCTACTTTT. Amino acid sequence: CASSLSERGQGATF.

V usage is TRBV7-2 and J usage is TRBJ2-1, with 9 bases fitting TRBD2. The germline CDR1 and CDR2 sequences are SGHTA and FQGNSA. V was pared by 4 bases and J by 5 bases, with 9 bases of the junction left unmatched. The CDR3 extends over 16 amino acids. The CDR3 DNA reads TGTGCCAGCAGCTCCGCGACTAGCGGCAGTGACAATGAGCAGTTCTTC. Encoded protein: CASSSATSGSDNEQFF.

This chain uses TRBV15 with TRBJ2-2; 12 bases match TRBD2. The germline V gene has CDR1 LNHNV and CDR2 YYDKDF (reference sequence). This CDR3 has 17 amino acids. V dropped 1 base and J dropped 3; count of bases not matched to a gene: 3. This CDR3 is CATSRVTSGGYTGELFF. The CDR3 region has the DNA TGTGCCACCAGCAGAGTAACTAGCGGGGGGTACACCGGGGAGCTGTTTTTT. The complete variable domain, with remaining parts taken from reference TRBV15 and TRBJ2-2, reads DAMVIQNPRYQVTQFGKPVTLSCSQTLNHNVMYWYQQKSSQAPKLLFHYYDKDFNNEADTPDNFQSRRPNTSFCFLDIRSPGLGDTAMYLCATSRVTSGGYTGELFFGEGSRLTVL.

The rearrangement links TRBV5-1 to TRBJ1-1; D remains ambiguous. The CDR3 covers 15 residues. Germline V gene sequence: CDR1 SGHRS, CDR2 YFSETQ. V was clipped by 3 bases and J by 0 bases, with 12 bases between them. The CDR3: CASSSKSEVNTEAFF. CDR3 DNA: TGCGCCAGCAGCTCGAAGAGTGAGGTGAACACTGAAGCTTTCTTT.

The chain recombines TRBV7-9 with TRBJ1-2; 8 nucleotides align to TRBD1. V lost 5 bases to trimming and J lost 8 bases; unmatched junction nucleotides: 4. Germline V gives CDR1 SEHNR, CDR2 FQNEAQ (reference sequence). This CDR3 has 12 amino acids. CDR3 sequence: CASSETGDGYTF. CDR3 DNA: TGTGCCAGCAGCGAGACAGGGGACGGCTACACCTTC. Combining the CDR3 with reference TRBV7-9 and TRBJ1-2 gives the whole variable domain DTGVSQNPRHKITKRGQNVTFRCDPISEHNRLYWYRQTLGQGPEFLTYFQNEAQLEKSRLLSDRFSAERPKGSFSTLEIQRTEQGDSAMYLCASSETGDGYTFGSGTRLTVV.